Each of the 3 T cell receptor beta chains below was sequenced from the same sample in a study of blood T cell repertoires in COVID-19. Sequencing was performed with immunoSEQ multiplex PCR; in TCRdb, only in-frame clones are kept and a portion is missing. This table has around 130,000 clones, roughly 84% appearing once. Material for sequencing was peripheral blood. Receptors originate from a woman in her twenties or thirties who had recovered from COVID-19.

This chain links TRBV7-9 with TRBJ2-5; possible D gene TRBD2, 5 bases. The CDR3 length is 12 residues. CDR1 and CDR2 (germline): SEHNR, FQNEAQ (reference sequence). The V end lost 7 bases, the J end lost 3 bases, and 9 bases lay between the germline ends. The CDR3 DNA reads TGTGCCAGCAATTTGGGAGAAGAGACCCAGTACTTC. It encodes CASNLGEETQYF.

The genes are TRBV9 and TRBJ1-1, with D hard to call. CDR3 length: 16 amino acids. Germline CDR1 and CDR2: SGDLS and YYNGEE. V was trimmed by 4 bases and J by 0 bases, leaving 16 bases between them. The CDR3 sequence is CASSPSGGIVNTEAFF. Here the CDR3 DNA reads TGTGCCAGCAGCCCTAGTGGCGGGATTGTGAACACTGAAGCTTTCTTT.

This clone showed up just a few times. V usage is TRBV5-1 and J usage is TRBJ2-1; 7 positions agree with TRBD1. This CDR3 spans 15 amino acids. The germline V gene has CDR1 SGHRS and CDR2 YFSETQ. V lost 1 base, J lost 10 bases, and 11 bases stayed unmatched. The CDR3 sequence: CASSLSVGGLWEQFF. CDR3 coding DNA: TGCGCCAGCAGCTTGTCGGTAGGGGGCTTATGGGAGCAGTTCTTC.